The rows below give T cell receptor beta chains drawn from one sample of a study of CD8 T cells in ankylosing spondylitis. TCRdb re-derived calls from the 5' RACE reads in MiXCR, one entry per CDR3 protein. The sample has 90,000 to 100,000 distinct CDR3 sequences, about 8.6% seen once; the top ten hold 9.5% to 10%. What was sequenced was blood, either unsorted or a sorted T cell fraction (not recorded which). The receptors come from a male donor with ankylosing spondylitis or in good health (not recorded which). Each CDR3 is given with its conserved first and last residue. The D gene is left open where the match is weak. A clone size is listed for some rows: how often the clone was seen (once, few, many), or a class if it is expanded.

CDR3aa,CDR3nt,d_gene,abundance,j_gene,v_gene
CASSQGHSGNTIYF,TGTGCCAGCTCACAGGGGCACTCTGGAAACACCATATATTTT,.,many,TRBJ1-3,TRBV18
CASSFAFSGANVLTF,TGTGCCAGCAGTTTCGCCTTCTCTGGGGCCAACGTCCTGACTTTC,.,many,TRBJ2-6,TRBV12-3/TRBV12-4
CASSFGASGSYEQYF,TGTGCCAGCAGCTTCGGAGCTAGCGGGAGCTACGAGCAGTACTTC,TRBD2,many,TRBJ2-7,TRBV7-2
CASRPGGAGEKLFF,TGTGCCAGCAGACCAGGGGGCGCCGGAGAAAAACTGTTTTTT,TRBD1,many,TRBJ1-4,TRBV12-3/TRBV12-4
CASSWGTPSTDTQYF,TGTGCCAGCAGCTGGGGGACCCCTAGCACAGATACGCAGTATTTT,.,many,TRBJ2-3,TRBV5-8
CATSLGPGTGTEAFF,TGTGCCACTTCCCTGGGGCCAGGGACGGGTACTGAAGCTTTCTTT,.,many,TRBJ1-1,TRBV12-3/TRBV12-4
CASSSVLAGDTDTQYF,TGTGCCAGCAGCTCGGTACTAGCCGGGGACACAGATACGCAGTATTTT,.,many,TRBJ2-3,TRBV11-1
CASSYSANTEAFF,TGTGCCAGCAGTTATAGTGCGAACACTGAAGCTTTCTTT,.,many,TRBJ1-1,TRBV6-6
CASSYGGSANNEQFF,TGTGCCAGCAGTTACGGCGGGAGTGCTAACAATGAGCAGTTCTTC,TRBD2,many,TRBJ2-1,TRBV6-5
CASSLAGTHLGSNQPQHF,TGTGCCAGCAGCTTGGCCGGGACACACCTGGGGAGCAATCAGCCCCAGCATTTT,.,many,TRBJ1-5,TRBV5-6
CANYHRGRCNQPQHF,TGTGCCAACTATCATCGGGGCAGATGCAATCAGCCCCAGCATTTT,.,many,TRBJ1-5,TRBV21-1
CATSRDGQDVQYF,TGTGCCACCAGCAGAGACGGACAGGATGTTCAGTACTTC,TRBD1,many,TRBJ2-4,TRBV15
CASSLALGGYTEAFF,TGTGCCAGCAGCTTAGCGCTCGGCGGGTACACTGAAGCTTTCTTT,.,many,TRBJ1-1,TRBV7-9
CASSDRVQFF,TGTGCCAGCAGTGACAGGGTCCAGTTCTTC,.,many,TRBJ2-1,TRBV2
CASSLLRLNTEAFF,TGTGCCAGCAGCCTTCTTAGATTGAACACTGAAGCTTTCTTT,.,few,TRBJ1-1,TRBV7-2
CSARDEDTTDTQYF,TGCAGTGCTAGAGATGAAGACACCACAGATACGCAGTATTTT,.,many,TRBJ2-3,TRBV20-1
CASSLEFAVLEQYF,TGTGCCAGCAGCTTAGAATTTGCTGTTCTCGAGCAGTACTTC,.,many,TRBJ2-7,TRBV7-2
CASSPGDGYTF,TGTGCCAGCAGTCCCGGAGATGGCTACACCTTC,.,.,TRBJ1-2,TRBV7-9
CASSYSRAGYGYTF,TGTGCCAGCAGTTACTCGAGGGCAGGCTATGGCTACACCTTC,.,few,TRBJ1-2,TRBV6-5
CAISSLTSGTVDTQYF,TGTGCCATCAGTTCGCTGACTAGCGGGACGGTAGATACGCAGTATTTT,TRBD2,many,TRBJ2-3,TRBV10-3